A selection of T cell receptor beta chains follows, all from one sample in a study of long-term antiretroviral therapy in people with HIV. The data were produced by immunoSEQ multiplex PCR, yet TCRdb's version contains in-frame clones alone and is incomplete. The sample comprises approximately 12,000 clones, more than 85% of which are singletons, and under 25% rests with the top ten. Sample: unsorted PBMCs, taken 0.2 years before starting antiretroviral therapy. These receptors were taken from a woman aged 35 to 49 with HIV. Each CDR3 is given with its conserved first and last residue. The D gene is left open where the match is weak. Some rows have no size entry. The others give once, few or many, or a class for an expanded clone.

v_gene	j_gene	d_gene	len	abundance	CDR3aa	CDR3nt
TRBV27	TRBJ1-2	TRBD1	13	-	CASSTGTAYGYTF	TGTGCCAGCAGCACCGGGACAGCCTATGGCTACACCTTC
TRBV10-2	TRBJ2-7	-	12	-	CASEDVSYEQYF	TGCGCCAGCGAGGACGTGTCCTACGAGCAGTACTTC
TRBV4-1	TRBJ1-5	-	15	-	CASSQEPKGAVPQHF	TGCGCCAGCAGCCAAGAGCCCAAAGGAGCGGTGCCCCAGCATTTT
TRBV5-1	TRBJ1-3	-	18	-	CASSLEWVGGPSGNTIYF	TGCGCCAGCAGCTTGGAGTGGGTGGGCGGACCTTCTGGAAACACCATATATTTT
TRBV7-8	TRBJ2-6	TRBD1	16	-	CASSLYRGSGANVLTF	TGTGCCAGCAGCCTATACAGGGGATCTGGGGCCAACGTCCTGACTTTC
TRBV5-4	TRBJ2-3	-	14	-	CASSRESGTDTQYF	TGTGCCAGCAGCCGTGAATCGGGCACAGATACGCAGTATTTT
TRBV12-5	TRBJ1-2	-	17	-	CASGLVKGGQPNYGYTF	TGTGCTAGTGGTTTGGTCAAGGGTGGACAGCCTAACTATGGCTACACCTTC
TRBV27	TRBJ1-6	-	16	few	CASRVAFGQGNSPLHF	TGTGCCAGCCGGGTCGCCTTTGGGCAGGGTAATTCACCCCTCCACTTT
TRBV27	TRBJ1-1	TRBD1	15	once	CASSLGTGVNTEAFF	TGTGCCAGCAGTTTAGGGACAGGGGTAAACACTGAAGCTTTCTTT
TRBV30	TRBJ1-1	-	10	-	CAQAVVEAFF	TGTGCCCAGGCGGTGGTTGAAGCTTTCTTT
TRBV19	TRBJ1-2	-	11	-	CASSIGGGYTF	TGTGCCAGTAGTATAGGGGGAGGCTACACCTTC
TRBV30	TRBJ2-7	-	13	-	CAWSAIQGYEQYF	TGTGCCTGGAGTGCCATACAGGGCTACGAGCAGTACTTC
TRBV10-2	TRBJ2-1	TRBD2	17	-	CASSETPSGGSYNEQFF	TGCGCCAGCAGTGAGACCCCTAGCGGGGGTTCCTACAATGAGCAGTTCTTC
TRBV2	TRBJ1-5	-	13	-	CASSQQDNQPQHF	TGTGCCAGCAGTCAGCAAGACAATCAGCCCCAGCATTTT
TRBV7-9	TRBJ2-5	-	13	-	CASSPGSPETQYF	TGTGCCAGCAGCCCCGGGTCTCCGGAGACCCAGTACTTC
TRBV7-9	TRBJ2-1	TRBD1	13	-	CAGTGAPYNEQFF	TGTGCCGGGACAGGGGCTCCCTACAATGAGCAGTTCTTC
TRBV14	TRBJ1-2	-	14	-	CASSPMDGPYGYTF	TGTGCCAGCAGCCCTATGGATGGCCCATATGGCTACACCTTC
TRBV5-4	TRBJ2-6	TRBD1	18	-	CASSLGGTGVAGANVLTF	TGTGCCAGCAGCTTGGGCGGGACAGGGGTCGCTGGGGCCAACGTCCTGACTTTC
TRBV6-1	TRBJ1-3	-	12	-	CASKVTGNTIYF	TGTGCCAGCAAAGTTACAGGAAACACCATATATTTT
TRBV6-1	TRBJ2-5	-	15	-	CASSESGYRAGTQYF	TGTGCCAGCAGTGAAAGTGGCTACAGGGCGGGGACCCAGTACTTC
TRBV6-5	TRBJ1-6	-	12	once	CASSYGDSPLHF	TGTGCCAGCAGTTACGGGGATTCACCCCTCCACTTT
TRBV6-5	TRBJ2-7	-	12	few	CASSYSTEHLYF	TGTGCCAGCAGTTACTCGACAGAGCACCTGTACTTC
TRBV11-2	TRBJ2-2	-	17	-	CASSFKRTGGNTGELFF	TGTGCCAGCAGCTTCAAGAGGACCGGGGGTAACACCGGGGAGCTGTTTTTT
TRBV13	TRBJ1-5	-	12	-	CASSLVGQPQHF	TGTGCCAGCAGCTTAGTGGGTCAGCCCCAGCATTTT
TRBV19	TRBJ1-1	-	14	-	CASKARGMNTEAFF	TGTGCCAGTAAGGCTCGGGGTATGAACACTGAAGCTTTCTTT
TRBV13	TRBJ2-1	TRBD2	15	-	CASSLELAGLNEQFF	TGTGCCAGCAGCTTAGAACTAGCGGGGTTGAATGAGCAGTTCTTC
TRBV2	TRBJ2-5	TRBD1	14	-	CASSRGQHQETQYF	TGTGCCAGCAGCCGGGGACAGCACCAAGAGACCCAGTACTTC
TRBV5-1	TRBJ1-6	-	14	-	CASSLGQDNSPLHF	TGCGCCAGCAGCTTGGGGCAGGACAATTCACCCCTCCACTTT
TRBV7-9	TRBJ1-5	-	17	few	CASSPGSEINSNQPQHF	TGTGCCAGCAGCCCCGGCTCCGAAATTAATAGCAATCAGCCCCAGCATTTT
TRBV5-1	TRBJ2-4	-	18	-	CASSTDGGAGGLGNIQYF	TGCGCCAGCAGCACAGATGGGGGGGCCGGGGGGCTAGGGAACATTCAGTACTTC
TRBV7-2	TRBJ2-3	TRBD2	17	-	CASSTRYGGASTDTQYF	TGTGCCAGCAGCACCCGGTACGGGGGGGCCTCAACAGATACGCAGTATTTT
TRBV9	TRBJ1-4	-	15	-	CASSPIWGASEKLFF	TGTGCCAGCAGCCCGATTTGGGGGGCGAGTGAAAAACTGTTTTTT
TRBV7-9	TRBJ2-1	-	16	once	CASSVREGRRGNEQFF	TGTGCCAGCAGCGTCAGGGAAGGTCGGCGGGGCAATGAGCAGTTCTTC
TRBV18	TRBJ2-5	-	12	-	CASSPAQETQYF	TGTGCCAGCTCACCGGCCCAAGAGACCCAGTACTTC
TRBV6-6	TRBJ1-5	-	13	few	CASSYDSNQPQHF	TGTGCCAGCAGTTACGACAGCAATCAGCCCCAGCATTTT
TRBV18	TRBJ2-7	-	16	-	CASSQTGGDSTYEQYF	TGTGCCAGCTCCCAAACCGGGGGGGACAGTACCTACGAGCAGTACTTC
TRBV9	TRBJ1-2	TRBD1	15	-	CASSVVLGQGHGYTF	TGTGCCAGCAGCGTAGTTCTAGGACAGGGCCATGGCTACACCTTC
TRBV5-1	TRBJ2-3	-	16	-	CASSRKGNLLTDTQYF	TGCGCCAGCAGTAGGAAAGGGAACCTACTTACAGATACGCAGTATTTT
TRBV7-9	TRBJ2-1	-	16	-	CASSPYTGVLGNEQFF	TGTGCCAGCAGCCCTTATACCGGGGTCTTAGGGAATGAGCAGTTCTTC
TRBV6-6	TRBJ1-2	-	11	-	CASSYSMGSTF	TGTGCCAGCAGTTACTCGATGGGATCCACCTTC
TRBV4-3	TRBJ2-7	-	13	-	CASSQARGYEQYF	TGCGCCAGCAGCCAAGCCCGGGGGTACGAGCAGTACTTC
TRBV27	TRBJ2-5	TRBD1	15	-	CASSLLGDRGLTQYF	TGTGCCAGCAGTTTATTGGGGGACAGGGGGTTGACCCAGTACTTC
TRBV20-1	TRBJ1-1	-	11	-	CRTVNGPEAFF	TGCAGGACCGTGAATGGCCCGGAAGCTTTCTTT
TRBV11-2	TRBJ2-6	TRBD1	16	-	CASSFTTGTGANVLTF	TGTGCCAGCAGCTTTACGACAGGGACTGGGGCCAACGTCCTGACTTTC
TRBV7-9	TRBJ2-5	TRBD2	19	-	CASSPLSLAGGSPKETQYF	TGTGCCAGCAGCCCTCTATCCCTAGCGGGGGGCAGCCCAAAGGAGACCCAGTACTTC
TRBV2	TRBJ2-5	TRBD2	18	-	CASSDFRLAGGIQETQYF	TGTGCCAGCAGTGACTTTCGACTAGCGGGGGGGATCCAAGAGACCCAGTACTTC
TRBV6-6	TRBJ1-1	-	12	-	CASSPQPIEAFF	TGTGCCAGCAGTCCCCAACCGATTGAAGCTTTCTTT
TRBV9	TRBJ2-5	TRBD2	13	once	CASSAGGEETQYF	TGTGCCAGCAGCGCGGGGGGGGAAGAGACCCAGTACTTC
TRBV14	TRBJ1-6	-	14	once	CASSQGRSGSPLHF	TGTGCCAGCAGCCAAGGGCGGAGCGGTTCACCCCTCCACTTT
TRBV19	TRBJ2-5	-	14	-	CASSIEKGRETQYF	TGTGCCAGTAGTATAGAGAAGGGGCGAGAGACCCAGTACTTC
TRBV2	TRBJ2-3	TRBD2	16	-	CASSYLAGGQADTQYF	TGTGCCAGCAGTTATCTAGCGGGGGGGCAGGCAGATACGCAGTATTTT
TRBV9	TRBJ1-2	-	12	once	CASSAGKAGYTF	TGTGCCAGCAGCGCCGGGAAGGCTGGCTACACCTTC
TRBV4-3	TRBJ1-6	-	16	-	CASSQVFGTTNSPLHF	TGCGCCAGCAGCCAAGTCTTTGGGACTACCAATTCACCCCTCCACTTT